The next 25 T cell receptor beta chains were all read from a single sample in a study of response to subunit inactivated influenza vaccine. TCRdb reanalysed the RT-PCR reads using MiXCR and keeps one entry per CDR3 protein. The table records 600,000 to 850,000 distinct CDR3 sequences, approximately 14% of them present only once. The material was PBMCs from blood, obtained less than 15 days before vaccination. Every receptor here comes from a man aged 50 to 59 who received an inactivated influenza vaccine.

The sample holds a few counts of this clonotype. The CDR3 loop is CASSSGPWDNEQFF. CDR3 nucleotide sequence: TGTGCCAGCAGCTCGGGACCCTGGGACAATGAGCAGTTCTTC. The chain links TRBV7-6 to TRBJ2-1, with D tentatively TRBD1 or TRBD2 (5 bases each). Germline values: CDR1 SGHVS, CDR2 FNYEAQ. The CDR3 runs to 14 residues. V was shortened by 4 bases and J by 5 bases, with 12 bases between the two germline ends.

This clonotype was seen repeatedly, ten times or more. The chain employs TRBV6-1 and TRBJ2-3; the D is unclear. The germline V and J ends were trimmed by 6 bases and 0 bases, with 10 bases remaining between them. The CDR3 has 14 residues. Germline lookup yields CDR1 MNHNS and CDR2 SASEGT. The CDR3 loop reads CASRLSQSTDTQYF. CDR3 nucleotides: TGTGCCAGCAGGCTGTCCCAGAGCACAGATACGCAGTATTTT.

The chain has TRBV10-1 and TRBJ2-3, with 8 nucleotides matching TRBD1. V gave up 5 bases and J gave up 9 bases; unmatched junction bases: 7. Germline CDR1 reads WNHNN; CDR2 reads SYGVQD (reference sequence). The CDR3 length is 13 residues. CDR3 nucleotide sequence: TGCGCCAGCAGTCCTAGTCGACAGGGGACGCAGTATTTT. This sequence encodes CASSPSRQGTQYF.

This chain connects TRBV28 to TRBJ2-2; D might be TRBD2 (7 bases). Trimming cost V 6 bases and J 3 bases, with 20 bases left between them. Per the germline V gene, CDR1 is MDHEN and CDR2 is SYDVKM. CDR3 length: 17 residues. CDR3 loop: CASSSGEGRYDTGELFF. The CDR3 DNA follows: TGTGCCAGCAGCTCAGGGGAGGGACGGTATGACACCGGGGAGCTGTTTTTT.

The CDR3 DNA is TGTGCCAGCAGCTTATCCCCCGGAGAGGGAAAAAACATTCAGTACTTC. It encodes CASSLSPGEGKNIQYF. This chain connects TRBV11-2 to TRBJ2-4; tentatively, D is TRBD2 (5 bases). This CDR3 is built from 16 residues. The V gene's germline CDR1 is SGHAT and CDR2 FQNNGV. V was pared by 2 bases and J by 4 bases, with 15 bases between.

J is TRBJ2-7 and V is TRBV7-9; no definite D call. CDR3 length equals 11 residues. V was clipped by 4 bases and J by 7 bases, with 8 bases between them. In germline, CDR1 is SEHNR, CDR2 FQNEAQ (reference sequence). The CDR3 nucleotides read TGTGCCAGCAGCTCCTTTGAGGAGCAGTACTTC. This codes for CASSSFEEQYF. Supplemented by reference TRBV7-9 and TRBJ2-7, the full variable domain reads DTGVSQNPRHKITKRGQNVTFRCDPISEHNRLYWYRQTLGQGPEFLTYFQNEAQLEKSRLLSDRFSAERPKGSFSTLEIQRTEQGDSAMYLCASSSFEEQYFGPGTRLTVT.

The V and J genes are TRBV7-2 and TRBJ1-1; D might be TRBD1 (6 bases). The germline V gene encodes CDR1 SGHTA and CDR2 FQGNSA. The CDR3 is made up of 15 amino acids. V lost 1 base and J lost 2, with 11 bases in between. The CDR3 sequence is CASSLVGGSNTEAFF. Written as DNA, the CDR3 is TGTGCCAGCAGCTTAGTAGGGGGGAGCAACACTGAAGCTTTCTTT.

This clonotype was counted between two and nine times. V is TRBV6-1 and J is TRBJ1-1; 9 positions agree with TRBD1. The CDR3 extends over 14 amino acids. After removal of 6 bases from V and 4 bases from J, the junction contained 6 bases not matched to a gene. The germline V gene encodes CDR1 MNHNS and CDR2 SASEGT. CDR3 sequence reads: CASSTGGAGTEAFF. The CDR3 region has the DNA TGTGCCAGCAGCACAGGGGGCGCGGGCACTGAAGCTTTCTTT.

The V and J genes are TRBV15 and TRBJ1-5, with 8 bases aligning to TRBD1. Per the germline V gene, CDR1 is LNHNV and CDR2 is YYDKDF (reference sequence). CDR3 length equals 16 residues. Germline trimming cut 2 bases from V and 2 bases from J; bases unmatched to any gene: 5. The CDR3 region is CATSRYPGQGNQPQHF. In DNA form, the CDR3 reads TGTGCCACCAGCAGATACCCGGGACAGGGCAATCAGCCCCAGCATTTT.

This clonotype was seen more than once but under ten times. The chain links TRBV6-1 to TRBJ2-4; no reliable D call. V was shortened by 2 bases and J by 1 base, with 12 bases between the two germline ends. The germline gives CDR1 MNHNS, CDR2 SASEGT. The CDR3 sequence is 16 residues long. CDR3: CASSELRMTAKNIQYF. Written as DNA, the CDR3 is TGTGCCAGCAGTGAACTTAGGATGACGGCCAAAAACATTCAGTACTTC.

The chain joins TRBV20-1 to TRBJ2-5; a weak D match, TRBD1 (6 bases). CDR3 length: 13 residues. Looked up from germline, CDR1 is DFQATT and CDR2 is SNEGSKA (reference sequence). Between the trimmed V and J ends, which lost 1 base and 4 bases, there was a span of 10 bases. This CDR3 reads CSARGQAGETQYF. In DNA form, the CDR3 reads TGCAGTGCTAGAGGACAGGCGGGAGAGACCCAGTACTTC.

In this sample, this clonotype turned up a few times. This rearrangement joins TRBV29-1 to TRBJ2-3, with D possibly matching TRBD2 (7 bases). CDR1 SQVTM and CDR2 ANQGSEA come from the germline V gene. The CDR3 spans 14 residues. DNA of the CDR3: TGCAGTACTAGAGGGGGGGCTGGCACAGATACGCAGTATTTT. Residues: CSTRGGAGTDTQYF.

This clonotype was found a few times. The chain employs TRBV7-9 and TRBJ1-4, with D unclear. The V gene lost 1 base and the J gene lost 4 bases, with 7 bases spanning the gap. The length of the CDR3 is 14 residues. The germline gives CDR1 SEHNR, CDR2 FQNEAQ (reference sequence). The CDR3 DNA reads TGTGCCAGCAGCTTAGATGGGCATAATGAAAAACTGTTTTTT. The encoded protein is CASSLDGHNEKLFF.

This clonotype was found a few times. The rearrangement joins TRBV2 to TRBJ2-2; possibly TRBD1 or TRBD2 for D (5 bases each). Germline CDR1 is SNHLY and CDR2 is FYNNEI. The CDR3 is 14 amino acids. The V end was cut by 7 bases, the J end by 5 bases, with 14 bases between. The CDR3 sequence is CASIRTGGTGELFF. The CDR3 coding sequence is TGTGCCAGCATTCGGACTGGGGGAACCGGGGAGCTGTTTTTT.

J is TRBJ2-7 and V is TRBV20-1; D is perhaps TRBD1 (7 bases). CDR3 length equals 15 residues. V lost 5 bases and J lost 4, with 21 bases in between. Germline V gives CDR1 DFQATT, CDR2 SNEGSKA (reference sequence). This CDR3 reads CSASLAWDRPYEQYF. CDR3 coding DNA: TGCAGTGCTTCACTAGCATGGGACAGACCGTACGAGCAGTACTTC.

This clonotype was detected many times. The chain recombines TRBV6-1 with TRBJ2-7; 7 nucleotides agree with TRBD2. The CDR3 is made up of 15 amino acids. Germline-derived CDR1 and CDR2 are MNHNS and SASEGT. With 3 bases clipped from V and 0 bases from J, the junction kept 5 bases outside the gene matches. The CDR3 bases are TGTGCCAGCAGTGATGGGGGGGGGAGCTCCTACGAGCAGTACTTC. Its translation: CASSDGGGSSYEQYF.

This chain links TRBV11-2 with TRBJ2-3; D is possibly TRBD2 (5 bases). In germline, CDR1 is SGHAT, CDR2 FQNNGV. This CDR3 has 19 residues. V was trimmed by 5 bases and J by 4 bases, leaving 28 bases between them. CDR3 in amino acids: CASSPRRSYWTQQADTQYF. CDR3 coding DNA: TGTGCCAGCAGCCCCCGGAGGTCGTATTGGACCCAGCAGGCAGATACGCAGTATTTT.

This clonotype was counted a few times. The CDR3 nucleotides read TGTGCCAGCAATTACCCCAGGACAGGGGGTTTGGGGTACGAGCAGTACTTC. This encodes CASNYPRTGGLGYEQYF. The chain employs TRBV28 and TRBJ2-7; TRBD1 matches 10 bases. This CDR3 has 17 residues. CDR1 is MDHEN, CDR2 SYDVKM, per germline. The ends lost 7 bases at V and 4 bases at J; junction bases unmatched: 16.

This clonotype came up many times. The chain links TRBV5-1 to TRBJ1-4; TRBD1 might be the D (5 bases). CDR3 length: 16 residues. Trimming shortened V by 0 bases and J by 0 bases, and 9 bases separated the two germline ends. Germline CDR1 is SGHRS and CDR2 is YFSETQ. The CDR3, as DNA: TGCGCCAGCAGCTTGGGAGACAGTGCAACTAATGAAAAACTGTTTTTT. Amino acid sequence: CASSLGDSATNEKLFF.

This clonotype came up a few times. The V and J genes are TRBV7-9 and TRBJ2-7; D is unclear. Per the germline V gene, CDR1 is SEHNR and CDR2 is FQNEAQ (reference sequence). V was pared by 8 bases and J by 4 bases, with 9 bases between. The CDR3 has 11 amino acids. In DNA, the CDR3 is TGTGCCAGCGGACCTTTTTACGAGCAGTACTTC. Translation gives CASGPFYEQYF.

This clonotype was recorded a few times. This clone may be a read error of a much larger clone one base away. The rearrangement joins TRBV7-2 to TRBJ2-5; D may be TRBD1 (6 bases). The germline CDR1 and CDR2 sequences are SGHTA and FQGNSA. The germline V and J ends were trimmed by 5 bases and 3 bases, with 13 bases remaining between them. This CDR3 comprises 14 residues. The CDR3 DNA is TGTGCCAGCAGCGGGGGCCCGTTTAAAGAGACCCAGTACTTC. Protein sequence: CASSGGPFKETQYF.

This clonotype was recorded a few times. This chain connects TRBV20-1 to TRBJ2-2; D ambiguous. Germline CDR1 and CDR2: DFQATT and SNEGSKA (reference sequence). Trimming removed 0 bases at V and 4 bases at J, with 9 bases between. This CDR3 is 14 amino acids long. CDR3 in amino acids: CSARDKEVTGELFF. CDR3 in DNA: TGCAGTGCTAGAGACAAAGAGGTCACCGGGGAGCTGTTTTTT.

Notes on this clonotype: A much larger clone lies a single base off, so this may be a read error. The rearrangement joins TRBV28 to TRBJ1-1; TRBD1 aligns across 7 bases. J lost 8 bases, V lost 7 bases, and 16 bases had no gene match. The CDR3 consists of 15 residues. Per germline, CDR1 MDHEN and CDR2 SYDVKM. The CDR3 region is CASNKNRGNSPEAFF. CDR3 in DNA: TGTGCCAGCAACAAAAACAGGGGAAATTCGCCCGAAGCTTTCTTT.

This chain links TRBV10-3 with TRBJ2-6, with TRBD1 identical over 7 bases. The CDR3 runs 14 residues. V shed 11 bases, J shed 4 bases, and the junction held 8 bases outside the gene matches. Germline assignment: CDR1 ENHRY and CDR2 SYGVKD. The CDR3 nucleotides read TGTGCCGTACAACAGGGGTCCGGGGCCAACGTCCTGACTTTC. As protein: CAVQQGSGANVLTF.

The CDR3 region has the DNA TGCGCCAGCAGCCAAGGGACAGCTTCCACTAATGAAAAACTGTTTTTT. The encoded protein is CASSQGTASTNEKLFF. The V and J genes are TRBV5-1 and TRBJ1-4; TRBD1 agrees at 7 bases. Germline assignment: CDR1 SGHRS and CDR2 YFSETQ. The ends lost 4 bases at V and 2 bases at J; junction bases unmatched: 8. The CDR3 totals 16 residues.